This section outlines one TCR beta chain sequence together with its context. This entry is derived from a study of blood T cell repertoires in COVID-19. The CDR3 is 14 amino acids. Per germline, CDR1 LNHDA and CDR2 SQIVND (reference sequence). V dropped 5 bases and J dropped 3; count of bases not matched to a gene: 6. Data came from immunoSEQ multiplex PCR; TCRdb stores just in-frame clones and leaves some out. Among under 300,000 clones listed, 83% were seen once. The chain is built from TRBV19 and TRBJ2-7, with 8 bases fitting TRBD1. The sequenced material came from peripheral blood. The clonotype originates from an elderly man with acute or convalescent COVID-19. Written as DNA, the CDR3 is TGTGCCAGTAGTCCAGGACAGGGTCGCTACGAGCAGTACTTC. This translates into CASSPGQGRYEQYF. The full variable domain, in which reference TRBV19 and TRBJ2-7 provide the parts outside the CDR3, is DGGITQSPKYLFRKEGQNVTLSCEQNLNHDAMYWYRQDPGQGLRLIYYSQIVNDFQKGDIAEGYSVSREKKESFPLTVTSAQKNPTAFYLCASSPGQGRYEQYFGPGTRLTVT.